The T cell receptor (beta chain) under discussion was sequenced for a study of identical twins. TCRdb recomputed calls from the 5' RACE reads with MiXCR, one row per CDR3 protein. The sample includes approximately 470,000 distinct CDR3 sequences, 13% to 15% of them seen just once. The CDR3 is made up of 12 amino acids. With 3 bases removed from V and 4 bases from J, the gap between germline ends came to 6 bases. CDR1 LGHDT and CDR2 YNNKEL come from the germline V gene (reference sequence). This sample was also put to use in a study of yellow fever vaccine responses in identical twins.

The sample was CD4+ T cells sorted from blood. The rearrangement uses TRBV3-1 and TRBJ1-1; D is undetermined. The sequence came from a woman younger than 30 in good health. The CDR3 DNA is TGTGCCAGCAGCCATGACTCCACTGAAGCTTTCTTT. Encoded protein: CASSHDSTEAFF.